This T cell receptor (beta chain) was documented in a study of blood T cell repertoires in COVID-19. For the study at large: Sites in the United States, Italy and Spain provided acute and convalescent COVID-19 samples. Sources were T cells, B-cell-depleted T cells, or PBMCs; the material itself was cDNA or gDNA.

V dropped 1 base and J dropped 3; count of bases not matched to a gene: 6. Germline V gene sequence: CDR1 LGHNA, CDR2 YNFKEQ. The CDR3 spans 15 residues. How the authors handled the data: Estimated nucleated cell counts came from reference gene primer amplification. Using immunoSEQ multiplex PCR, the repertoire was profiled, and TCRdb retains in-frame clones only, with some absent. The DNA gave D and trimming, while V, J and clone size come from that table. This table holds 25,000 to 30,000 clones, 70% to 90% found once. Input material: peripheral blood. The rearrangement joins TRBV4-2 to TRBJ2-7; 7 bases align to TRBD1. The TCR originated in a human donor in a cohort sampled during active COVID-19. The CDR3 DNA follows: TGTGCCAGCAGCCAAGTTGGAGCAGGGGGCTACGAGCAGTACTTC. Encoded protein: CASSQVGAGGYEQYF.